This paragraph reports one TCR beta chain. This entry belongs to a study of cytomegalovirus exposure and HLA in healthy donors. On the study more broadly: Around 200 million T cells yielded more than 90 million unique TCR beta sequences, as an earlier analysis found.

PCR employed 60 Vbeta and 13 Jbeta primers. The repertoire was sequenced with immunoSEQ multiplex PCR; TCRdb's copy has only in-frame clones and lacks some. The sample carries around 200,000 clones, about 83% recorded once. The CDR3 sequence is 13 residues long. Germline CDR1 reads LNHDA; CDR2 reads SQIVND (reference sequence). Trimming removed 7 bases from V and 8 bases from J, with 17 bases in between. The specimen was PBMCs. The TCR originated in a woman between 45 and 60 years old in good health and CMV-seropositive. The chain couples TRBV19 to TRBJ1-2, with D maybe TRBD1 (6 bases). The DNA of the CDR3 is TGTGCCAGTACAGGGCAAGACAGGAGGGGCTACACCTTC. This encodes CASTGQDRRGYTF.